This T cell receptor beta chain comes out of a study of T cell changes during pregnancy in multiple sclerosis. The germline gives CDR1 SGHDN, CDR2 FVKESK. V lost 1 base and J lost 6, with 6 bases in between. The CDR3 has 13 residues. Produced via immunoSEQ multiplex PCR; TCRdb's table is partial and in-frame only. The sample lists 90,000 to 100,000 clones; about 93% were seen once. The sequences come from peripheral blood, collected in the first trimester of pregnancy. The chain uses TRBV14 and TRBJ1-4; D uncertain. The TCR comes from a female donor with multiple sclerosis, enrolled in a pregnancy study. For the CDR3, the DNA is TGTGCCAGCAGCCAAGGGGCCGATGAAAAACTGTTTTTT. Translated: CASSQGADEKLFF.